These 15 T cell receptor beta chains share one sample of origin, sequenced in a study of T cell clones after liver transplantation. The protocol was immunoSEQ multiplex PCR, while the TCRdb copy is restricted to in-frame clones and leaves out a portion. This table has approximately 65,000 clones, more than 85% appearing once. The sample in question was CD4+ T cells from blood, obtained less than 28 months after liver transplant. These receptors all stem from a human patient who received a liver transplant. Some T cells may arise from the graft donor.

The CDR3: CSVEVGGLAHPYEQYF. DNA for the CDR3: TGCAGCGTTGAAGTCGGGGGGCTAGCGCATCCCTACGAGCAGTACTTC. The chain carries TRBV29-1 and TRBJ2-7; D perhaps matches TRBD2 (7 bases). The CDR3 runs to 16 residues. The germline V gene has CDR1 SQVTM and CDR2 ANQGSEA. V shed 1 base and J shed 2 bases, with 18 bases lying between them.

The chain combines TRBV14 with TRBJ1-5; no definite D call. This CDR3 is built from 13 residues. Looked up from germline, CDR1 is SGHDN and CDR2 is FVKESK. The germline V and J ends were trimmed by 0 bases and 4 bases, with 4 bases remaining between them. The CDR3 reads CASSQDGNQPQHF. The CDR3 coding sequence is TGTGCCAGCAGCCAAGACGGAAATCAGCCCCAGCATTTT. Supplemented by reference TRBV14 and TRBJ1-5, the full variable domain reads EAGVTQFPSHSVIEKGQTVTLRCDPISGHDNLYWYRRVMGKEIKFLLHFVKESKQDESGMPNNRFLAERTGGTYSTLKVQPAELEDSGVYFCASSQDGNQPQHFGDGTRLSIL.

This chain links TRBV6-5 with TRBJ2-2; TRBD1 might be the D (6 bases). Germline V lookup: CDR1 MNHEY, CDR2 SVGAGI. The ends were cut back, 6 bases at V and 5 bases at J, with 13 bases in the middle. This CDR3 spans 14 amino acids. The CDR3 coding sequence is TGTGCCAGCAGAGTTGACAGGTCGACCGGGGAGCTGTTTTTT. Encoded protein: CASRVDRSTGELFF.

Details on this clone: The CDR3 does not end in the conserved phenylalanine or tryptophan, so this is likely a read error. The chain couples TRBV27 to TRBJ2-7; D assignment may be TRBD1 or TRBD2 (5 bases each). V was shortened by 6 bases and J by 4 bases, with 19 bases between the two germline ends. This CDR3 region has 15 residues. Germline CDR1 MNHEY, CDR2 SMNVEV (reference sequence). The CDR3 loop reads CASSSLSGRGYEQYL. The CDR3 region has the DNA TGTGCCAGCAGCTCCCTCTCAGGGCGAGGGTACGAGCAGTACCTC.

The chain links TRBV5-1 to TRBJ1-2; weak D call: TRBD1 (5 bases). Germline V lookup: CDR1 SGHRS, CDR2 YFSETQ. There are 16 residues in the CDR3. Trimming removed 0 bases from V and 0 bases from J, with 12 bases in between. The CDR3: CASSLEGDLSNYGYTF. In DNA, the CDR3 is TGCGCCAGCAGCTTGGAAGGGGACCTCTCTAACTATGGCTACACCTTC.

The genes are TRBV9 and TRBJ2-7; TRBD1 is a possible D gene (6 bases). Trimming took 0 bases from V and 3 from J, leaving 10 bases between them. The V gene's germline CDR1 is SGDLS and CDR2 YYNGEE. There are 14 residues in the CDR3. DNA for the CDR3: TGTGCCAGCAGCGTAGCCGGGGACAACTACGAGCAGTACTTC. Protein: CASSVAGDNYEQYF.

The chain has TRBV28 and TRBJ1-1, with D unresolved. CDR1 is MDHEN, CDR2 SYDVKM, per germline. Trimming stripped 3 bases from V and 6 bases from J, with 14 bases between. The CDR3 runs to 14 residues. CDR3 amino acids: CASSFFGSFAEAFF. In nucleotides, the CDR3 is TGTGCCAGCAGTTTCTTCGGAAGTTTCGCTGAAGCTTTCTTT.

V is TRBV28 and J is TRBJ2-7; no firm D call. Trimming removed 3 bases from V and 2 bases from J, with 14 bases in between. Germline V gene lookup returns CDR1 MDHEN and CDR2 SYDVKM. This CDR3 contains 15 residues. DNA for the CDR3: TGTGCCAGCAGTTTTCTTACGGTGGGAACCTACGAGCAGTACTTC. Protein: CASSFLTVGTYEQYF.

The V call is TRBV5-1, the J call TRBJ2-5, with D possibly being TRBD2 (5 bases). The length of the CDR3 is 15 residues. Looked up from germline, CDR1 is SGHRS and CDR2 is YFSETQ. With 4 bases removed from V and 5 bases from J, the gap between germline ends came to 18 bases. The DNA for the CDR3 is TGCGCCAGCAGCCCGAGGGTAGGAAGGGCTGAGACCCAGTACTTC. Its translation is CASSPRVGRAETQYF.

The CDR3 nucleotides are TGTGCCAGCAGGACGTCGGGAGGGCCTTATCTCTACGAGCAGTACTTC. Its protein product is CASRTSGGPYLYEQYF. The rearrangement joins TRBV6-6 to TRBJ2-7, with 8 bases identical to TRBD2. The V gene end was trimmed by 6 bases and the J gene end by 3 bases; junction bases not matched to a gene: 13. The germline gives CDR1 MNHNY, CDR2 SVGAGI (reference sequence). The CDR3 runs 16 residues.

The chain combines TRBV6-5 with TRBJ2-7, with D unresolved. This CDR3 region has 12 residues. Germline lookup yields CDR1 MNHEY and CDR2 SVGAGI. The ends were cut back, 8 bases at V and 3 bases at J, with 11 bases in the middle. The CDR3 nucleotides read TGTGCCAGCCGCAATCTGAACTACGAGCAGTACTTC. Residues: CASRNLNYEQYF.

The chain links TRBV5-8 to TRBJ1-5; maybe TRBD1 (5 bases). Germline V gene data show CDR1 as SGHTS and CDR2 as YDEGEE. V was shortened by 6 bases and J by 6 bases, with 19 bases between the two germline ends. The CDR3 runs to 15 residues. CDR3 in DNA: TGTGCCAGCACCCCCTTTGAGGGGTCCACTCAGCCCCAGCATTTT. It translates to CASTPFEGSTQPQHF.

The chain combines TRBV7-9 with TRBJ1-5; D gene ambiguous. This CDR3 has 13 residues. Trimming stripped 5 bases from V and 1 base from J, with 6 bases between. CDR1 SEHNR and CDR2 FQNEAQ come from the germline V gene (reference sequence). The CDR3 bases are TGTGCCAGCAGCCGAGACAGCAATCAGCCCCAGCATTTT. This sequence encodes CASSRDSNQPQHF.

The chain couples TRBV19 to TRBJ1-5, with TRBD1 matching over 11 bases. The CDR3 has 15 residues. CDR1 LNHDA and CDR2 SQIVND come from the germline V gene (reference sequence). The junction had 0 bases not matched to a gene; V was cut back by 4 bases and J by 1 base. The CDR3 DNA reads as TGTGCCAGTAGTAGGGACAGGGGGAGCAATCAGCCCCAGCATTTT. Translation: CASSRDRGSNQPQHF.

This clone was recorded once. This rearrangement joins TRBV7-2 to TRBJ1-1; D possibly corresponds to TRBD1 (6 bases). The germline V and J ends were trimmed by 5 bases and 4 bases, with 11 bases remaining between them. Germline values: CDR1 SGHTA, CDR2 FQGNSA. This CDR3 spans 13 amino acids. The CDR3 nucleotides read TGTGCCAGCAGCCAGGGGCGGGTCACTGAAGCTTTCTTT. Its protein product is CASSQGRVTEAFF.